This T cell receptor (beta chain) comes out of a study of blood T cell repertoires in COVID-19. The wider study: Acute and convalescent COVID-19 specimens originated in the United States, Italy and Spain. PBMCs, B-cell-depleted T cells, or T cells provided the cDNA or gDNA that made up the material.

Everyone who took part was roughly 18 to 90 years old, and they came from over 20 US areas. In the study's own analysis: Reference gene primer amplification gave nucleated cell count estimates. Sequenced by immunoSEQ multiplex PCR; TCRdb stores in-frame clones only, minus some. V, J and clone size were drawn from that table, and D and trimming were deduced from the DNA. This table holds about 430,000 clones, 88% found once. The count of this clone is one. The CDR3 runs 13 residues. Germline V lookup: CDR1 SGDLS, CDR2 YYNGEE. The V gene lost 4 bases and the J gene lost 4 bases, with 10 bases spanning the gap.

This TCR came from a woman aged 30 to 39 with acute COVID-19. The V gene is TRBV9, the J gene TRBJ2-3; the D is unclear. Sequenced input: PBMCs or T cells enriched from blood (not recorded which). The CDR3 here is CASSHNPPDTQYF. In nucleotides, the CDR3 is TGTGCCAGCAGCCACAATCCACCAGATACGCAGTATTTT.